A single sample gave rise to the 32 T cell receptor beta chains below, sequenced in a study of blood T cell repertoires in COVID-19. Data came from immunoSEQ multiplex PCR; TCRdb stores just in-frame clones and leaves some out. This table holds about 140,000 clones, over 65% found once. Sequencing was performed on peripheral blood. These receptors all stem from a woman of 80 years or more with active or convalescent COVID-19.

The rearrangement uses TRBV11-2 and TRBJ2-3; 8 bases fit TRBD2. This CDR3 spans 17 amino acids. With 1 base clipped from V and 0 bases from J, the junction kept 6 bases outside the gene matches. Per germline, CDR1 SGHAT and CDR2 FQNNGV. DNA for the CDR3: TGTGCCAGCAGCTTAGTGATTCGGGGGGGGAGCACAGATACGCAGTATTTT. Its protein product is CASSLVIRGGSTDTQYF.

The chain has TRBV27 and TRBJ2-2; D might be TRBD2 (5 bases). V was clipped by 3 bases and J by 1 base, with 15 bases between them. This CDR3 has 17 amino acids. CDR1 MNHEY and CDR2 SMNVEV come from the germline V gene (reference sequence). Here the CDR3 reads CASSFGRDAGNTGELFF. The CDR3 nucleotides read TGTGCCAGCAGTTTTGGCCGGGATGCAGGGAACACCGGGGAGCTGTTTTTT.

This clone was picked up one time. The chain carries TRBV19 and TRBJ1-1; weak D call: TRBD1 (6 bases). The CDR3 consists of 14 residues. Germline V gene lookup returns CDR1 LNHDA and CDR2 SQIVND (reference sequence). Trimming left V 7 bases short and J 5 bases short, with 17 bases between. CDR3 in amino acids: CASKFNREGTEAFF. The CDR3 nucleotides read TGTGCCAGTAAATTTAACAGGGAGGGAACTGAAGCTTTCTTT. Full variable domain (outside the CDR3, taken from reference TRBV19 and TRBJ1-1): DGGITQSPKYLFRKEGQNVTLSCEQNLNHDAMYWYRQDPGQGLRLIYYSQIVNDFQKGDIAEGYSVSREKKESFPLTVTSAQKNPTAFYLCASKFNREGTEAFFGQGTRLTVV.

V gene TRBV5-1 combines with J gene TRBJ2-4, with D hard to call. The CDR3 has 15 amino acids. Trimming removed 0 bases at V and 1 base at J, with 8 bases between. CDR1 and CDR2 (germline): SGHRS, YFSETQ. As DNA, the CDR3 is TGCGCCAGCAGCTTGGGTGGCTTTGCCAAAAACATTCAGTACTTC. It encodes CASSLGGFAKNIQYF.

The V call is TRBV5-1, the J call TRBJ2-2, with 11 positions matching TRBD1. Germline V gives CDR1 SGHRS, CDR2 YFSETQ. There are 16 residues in the CDR3. J lost 3 bases, V lost 5 bases, and 6 bases had no gene match. The CDR3 bases are TGCGCCAGCAGTCGAGGACAGGGGGCGGACACCGGGGAGCTGTTTTTT. Translating gives CASSRGQGADTGELFF.

This clone was seen just once. The J gene is TRBJ1-2, the V gene TRBV5-1, with D perhaps TRBD1 (5 bases). The CDR3 is 14 residues long. V was shortened by 1 base and J by 9 bases, with 16 bases between the two germline ends. The V gene's germline CDR1 is SGHRS and CDR2 YFSETQ. CDR3 region: CASSLNPTDSSYTF. CDR3 nucleotides: TGCGCCAGCAGCTTGAATCCCACCGACAGCAGCTACACCTTC.

This clone was seen a single time. This chain joins TRBV7-3 and TRBJ1-1; D is uncertain. Germline V gives CDR1 SGHTA, CDR2 FQGTGA. The CDR3 totals 14 residues. V shed 2 bases and J shed 0 bases, with 7 bases lying between them. The CDR3 sequence: CASSLENLNTEAFF. The DNA of the CDR3 is TGTGCCAGCAGCTTAGAGAACCTGAACACTGAAGCTTTCTTT. Based on the CDR3 plus reference TRBV7-3 and TRBJ1-1, the full variable domain is GAGVSQTPSNKVTEKGKYVELRCDPISGHTALYWYRQSLGQGPEFLIYFQGTGAADDSGLPNDRFFAVRPEGSVSTLKIQRTERGDSAVYLCASSLENLNTEAFFGQGTRLTVV.

In this sample, this clone turned up a few times. The rearrangement uses TRBV3-1 (or the pseudogene TRBV3-2) and TRBJ2-1, with TRBD2 matching over 7 bases. The CDR3 runs to 15 residues. Germline V gene lookup returns CDR1 LGHDT and CDR2 YNNKEL (reference sequence). Trimming cost V 4 bases and J 8 bases; bases outside gene matches: 11. The CDR3 nucleotides are TGTGCCAGCAGCCCCTGGCGGGGGTTTGTGTATGAGCAGTTCTTC. Translating gives CASSPWRGFVYEQFF.

The chain joins TRBV11-2 to TRBJ2-3; 10 nucleotides align to TRBD1. With 0 bases clipped from V and 1 base from J, the junction kept 10 bases outside the gene matches. The length of the CDR3 is 19 residues. Germline lookup yields CDR1 SGHAT and CDR2 FQNNGV. The CDR3 loop reads CASSLEGYRDRGGTDTQYF. The DNA of the CDR3 is TGTGCCAGCAGCTTAGAGGGGTACCGGGACAGGGGCGGCACAGATACGCAGTATTTT.

This clone was observed once. CDR3 protein: CAIPGNPREQYF. The CDR3 DNA reads as TGTGCCATCCCAGGTAACCCTCGGGAGCAGTACTTC. The chain links TRBV10-3 to TRBJ2-7; D unresolved. The CDR3 consists of 12 residues. V shed 8 bases and J shed 7 bases, with 15 bases lying between them. Germline assignment: CDR1 ENHRY and CDR2 SYGVKD.

This clone appeared a few times. V gene TRBV5-1 combines with J gene TRBJ1-1, with 9 bases aligning to TRBD1. J gave up 4 bases and V 0 bases, and 4 bases lay outside the gene matches. The CDR3 extends over 15 amino acids. Germline CDR1 is SGHRS and CDR2 is YFSETQ. The CDR3 sequence is CASSLAQTGGTEAFF. For the CDR3, the DNA is TGCGCCAGCAGCTTGGCTCAGACAGGGGGCACTGAAGCTTTCTTT. The full variable domain, with the rest looked up from reference TRBV5-1 and TRBJ1-1, is KAGVTQTPRYLIKTRGQQVTLSCSPISGHRSVSWYQQTPGQGLQFLFEYFSETQRNKGNFPGRFSGRQFSNSRSEMNVSTLELGDSALYLCASSLAQTGGTEAFFGQGTRLTVV.

This clone was counted only a few times. The chain joins TRBV19 to TRBJ1-1; TRBD1 aligns across 9 bases. From germline, CDR1 is LNHDA and CDR2 SQIVND (reference sequence). The CDR3 has 14 amino acids. V trimming: 4 bases; J trimming: 1 base; junction bases outside the gene matches: 1. The CDR3 loop is CASSRQGGNTEAFF. In DNA form, the CDR3 reads TGTGCCAGTAGTAGACAGGGGGGGAACACTGAAGCTTTCTTT.

In nucleotides, the CDR3 is TGTGCCAGCACCTATACCGGGACAGCAAAAGCTTTCTTT. It specifies CASTYTGTAKAFF. The rearrangement uses TRBV28 and TRBJ1-1; 7 nucleotides line up with TRBD1. Germline V gene data show CDR1 as MDHEN and CDR2 as SYDVKM. V lost 7 bases, J lost 9 bases, and 11 bases stayed unmatched. The CDR3 covers 13 residues.

The rearrangement joins TRBV7-9 to TRBJ2-3, with TRBD2 matching 12 bases. J gave up 1 base and V 6 bases, and 5 bases lay outside the gene matches. There are 16 residues in the CDR3. Looked up from germline, CDR1 is SEHNR and CDR2 is FQNEAQ (reference sequence). The CDR3 sequence is CASRERLAGGTDTQYF. The CDR3 DNA follows: TGTGCCAGCAGGGAAAGACTAGCGGGGGGCACAGATACGCAGTATTTT.

This chain connects TRBV2 to TRBJ2-1, with no clear D. The germline V and J ends were trimmed by 4 bases and 4 bases, with 20 bases remaining between them. The length of the CDR3 is 17 residues. CDR1 and CDR2 (germline): SNHLY, FYNNEI. The DNA of the CDR3 is TGTGCCAGCAGTGGTTCCTCCACAGTGGGCCCTTACAATGAGCAGTTCTTC. Protein: CASSGSSTVGPYNEQFF.

The sample holds one count of this clone. The gene calls are TRBV10-3 and TRBJ2-3, with 9 nucleotides matching TRBD2. With 4 bases clipped from V and 4 bases from J, the junction kept 6 bases outside the gene matches. The CDR3 consists of 15 residues. Germline assignment: CDR1 ENHRY and CDR2 SYGVKD. The CDR3 is CAISVVLAGSDTQYF. CDR3 DNA: TGTGCCATCAGTGTTGTTCTAGCGGGGTCAGATACGCAGTATTTT.

This sequence joins TRBV28 and TRBJ1-1, with 8 bases fitting TRBD1. Germline V gene lookup returns CDR1 MDHEN and CDR2 SYDVKM. The trim removed 5 bases at V and 5 bases at J, leaving 4 bases unmatched. This CDR3 is 13 amino acids long. The CDR3, as DNA: TGTGCCAGCAGTCTCAGGGGGCAAACTGAAGCTTTCTTT. This codes for CASSLRGQTEAFF.

The table lists this clone with a count of one. The chain joins TRBV13 to TRBJ1-3, with a weak D call TRBD1 (6 bases). Deletions cut 0 bases from V and 6 bases from J, with 9 bases between. CDR3 size: 14 residues. Germline V CDR1 and CDR2: PRHDT, FYEKMQ (reference sequence). DNA for the CDR3: TGTGCCAGCAGCTTAGGAAGACAGGAAAACACCATATATTTT. Translated: CASSLGRQENTIYF.

As DNA, the CDR3 is TGTGCCAGTAGCCGCGGTCGGGGTGAGCGATACGAGCAGTACTTC. It encodes CASSRGRGERYEQYF. The chain is built from TRBV19 and TRBJ2-7; possible D gene TRBD2, 5 bases. The germline gives CDR1 LNHDA, CDR2 SQIVND (reference sequence). CDR3 length equals 15 residues. V lost 6 bases, J lost 4 bases, and 19 bases lay in between. The complete variable domain, with remaining parts taken from reference TRBV19 and TRBJ2-7, reads DGGITQSPKYLFRKEGQNVTLSCEQNLNHDAMYWYRQDPGQGLRLIYYSQIVNDFQKGDIAEGYSVSREKKESFPLTVTSAQKNPTAFYLCASSRGRGERYEQYFGPGTRLTVT.

The rearrangement uses TRBV18 and TRBJ2-3; D remains unclear. V was trimmed by 1 base and J by 2 bases, leaving 7 bases between them. The CDR3 sequence is 14 residues long. Germline CDR1 is KGHSH and CDR2 is LQKENI. CDR3 DNA: TGTGCCAGCTCACCACTAGCCGCCACAGATACGCAGTATTTT. It translates to CASSPLAATDTQYF.

V gene TRBV7-6 combines with J gene TRBJ2-1, with 7 bases that match TRBD2. The CDR3 contains 19 residues. Germline CDR1 is SGHVS and CDR2 is FNYEAQ. J lost 0 bases, V lost 5 bases, and 16 bases had no gene match. The CDR3 DNA is TGTGCCAGCAGCCCAGGGCCTGGGCGGGGGACGAGCTCCTACAATGAGCAGTTCTTC. It encodes CASSPGPGRGTSSYNEQFF.

V and J are TRBV19 and TRBJ2-3, with TRBD2 matching 8 bases. Germline-derived CDR1 and CDR2 are LNHDA and SQIVND (reference sequence). The CDR3 runs to 14 residues. V gave up 6 bases and J gave up 0 bases; unmatched junction bases: 2. The CDR3 DNA sequence: TGTGCCAGTAGCGGACTAGCTAGCACAGATACGCAGTATTTT. The encoded protein is CASSGLASTDTQYF.

In this sample, this clone turned up a few times. DNA of the CDR3: TGTGCCAGCAGACTTACAGGGCCTGGAAACACCATATATTTT. Its translation: CASRLTGPGNTIYF. The J gene is TRBJ1-3, the V gene TRBV2; D is possibly TRBD1 (6 bases). Germline CDR1 and CDR2: SNHLY and FYNNEI. The CDR3 loop spans 14 amino acids. With 6 bases removed from V and 2 bases from J, the gap between germline ends came to 11 bases.

This chain connects TRBV10-3 to TRBJ2-7; D gene uncertain. The CDR3 is 15 residues long. Germline CDR1 and CDR2: ENHRY and SYGVKD. V was shortened by 6 bases and J by 3 bases, with 18 bases between the two germline ends. The CDR3 sequence: CAISDGGRQLYEQYF. CDR3 in DNA: TGTGCCATCAGCGACGGCGGCCGGCAACTCTACGAGCAGTACTTC.

The chain links TRBV28 to TRBJ1-5, with TRBD1 matching 9 bases. This CDR3 is built from 16 residues. Germline CDR1 and CDR2: MDHEN and SYDVKM. Trimming at V came to 6 bases and at J to 5 bases, leaving 11 bases not matched to a gene. The CDR3, as DNA: TGTGCCAGCAGCCCCTTATTGACAGGGGGGGATCAGCCCCAGCATTTT. This gives the protein CASSPLLTGGDQPQHF. The full variable domain, in which reference TRBV28 and TRBJ1-5 provide the parts outside the CDR3, is DVKVTQSSRYLVKRTGEKVFLECVQDMDHENMFWYRQDPGLGLRLIYFSYDVKMKEKGDIPEGYSVSREKKERFSLILESASTNQTSMYLCASSPLLTGGDQPQHFGDGTRLSIL.

This rearrangement joins TRBV3-1 (or the pseudogene TRBV3-2) to TRBJ1-1; 9 nucleotides match TRBD1. V gave up 1 base and J gave up 2 bases; unmatched junction bases: 17. This CDR3 has 20 residues. Germline V gene lookup returns CDR1 LGHDT and CDR2 YNNKEL (reference sequence). CDR3 in amino acids: CASSQGFYWDRVGFNTEAFF. As DNA, the CDR3 is TGTGCCAGCAGCCAAGGGTTTTATTGGGACAGGGTTGGTTTTAACACTGAAGCTTTCTTT.

The chain has TRBV11-2 and TRBJ1-2; possibly TRBD1 for D (5 bases). The V gene's germline CDR1 is SGHAT and CDR2 FQNNGV. V lost 3 bases and J 1 base, leaving 12 bases between the germline ends. CDR3 size: 15 residues. The CDR3 here is CASSFRPDSNYGYTF. CDR3 coding DNA: TGTGCCAGCAGCTTCCGACCCGACAGTAACTATGGCTACACCTTC.

Regarding this clone: The junction differs from germline at one of its ends, possibly a read error. The gene calls are TRBV4-1 and TRBJ2-7, with 8 bases that match TRBD1. Germline V gene data show CDR1 as MGHRA and CDR2 as YSYEKL. The CDR3 loop spans 15 amino acids. CDR3 sequence reads: CVSSQPDRDSYEQYF. The DNA of the CDR3 is TGCGTCAGCAGCCAACCGGACAGGGATTCCTACGAGCAGTACTTC.

The chain is built from TRBV19 and TRBJ1-2; no definite D call. Germline assignment: CDR1 LNHDA and CDR2 SQIVND (reference sequence). The V end lost 5 bases, the J end lost 1 base, and 14 bases lay between the germline ends. The CDR3 is 15 residues long. This chain's CDR3 is CASSPEKANNYGYTF. CDR3 bases: TGTGCCAGTAGTCCGGAGAAAGCCAATAACTATGGCTACACCTTC. The whole variable domain, remainder taken from reference TRBV19 and TRBJ1-2, is DGGITQSPKYLFRKEGQNVTLSCEQNLNHDAMYWYRQDPGQGLRLIYYSQIVNDFQKGDIAEGYSVSREKKESFPLTVTSAQKNPTAFYLCASSPEKANNYGYTFGSGTRLTVV.

The chain employs TRBV5-1 and TRBJ2-7, with D possibly TRBD1 on 6 matching bases. CDR3 length: 15 amino acids. Between the trimmed V and J ends, which lost 5 bases and 3 bases, there was a span of 18 bases. From germline, CDR1 is SGHRS and CDR2 YFSETQ. The chain's CDR3 is CASRTGPQVIYEQYF. The CDR3 nucleotides are TGCGCCAGCAGGACAGGCCCCCAGGTAATCTACGAGCAGTACTTC.

This chain joins TRBV27 and TRBJ1-2, with 8 nucleotides matching TRBD1. CDR1 is MNHEY and CDR2 is SMNVEV in the germline V gene (reference sequence). V shed 5 bases and J 4 bases; nucleotides not matched to a gene: 9. The CDR3 covers 15 residues. For the CDR3, the DNA is TGTGCCAGCAGTGCGGCCAGGGGGCGAAGCTATGGCTACACCTTC. The encoded protein is CASSAARGRSYGYTF.

Only a few counts were recorded for this clone. The chain combines TRBV27 with TRBJ1-4; D is undetermined. CDR1 and CDR2 (germline): MNHEY, SMNVEV (reference sequence). V dropped 0 bases and J dropped 2 bases, with 10 bases sitting between them. There are 16 residues in the CDR3. CDR3 region: CASSLSQWATNEKLFF. Here the CDR3 DNA reads TGTGCCAGCAGTTTATCGCAATGGGCGACTAATGAAAAACTGTTTTTT.